The table lists the clone carrying this T cell receptor beta chain with many counts. The source of the sample is a study of neurological immune-mediated disorders. Using its own MiXCR run on the 5' RACE reads, TCRdb lists one record per CDR3 protein. Of tens of thousands of distinct CDR3 sequences listed, around 10% were seen once; the top ten hold about 1.8%. Material for sequencing was PBMCs. This clonotype originated in a man in his forties or fifties in good health.

This CDR3 reads CASSLGGGAAKEQFF. CDR3 coding DNA: TGTGCCAGCAGCTTGGGCGGGGGGGCCGCAAAGGAGCAGTTCTTC. The gene calls are TRBV5-6 and TRBJ2-1; TRBD2 agrees at 9 bases. Losses at the gene ends were 0 bases for V and 10 bases for J; bases not matched to a gene: 8. The length of the CDR3 is 15 residues. The germline V gene has CDR1 SGHDT and CDR2 YYEEEE. The whole variable domain, filled in from reference TRBV5-6 and TRBJ2-1, reads DAGVTQSPTHLIKTRGQQVTLRCSPKSGHDTVSWYQQALGQGPQFIFQYYEEEERQRGNFPDRFSGHQFPNYSSELNVNALLLGDSALYLCASSLGGGAAKEQFFGPGTRLTVL.